The T cell receptor beta chain under discussion was sequenced for a study of CD8+CD57+ T cells in acquired aplastic anemia (dated 2018 in TCRdb). For context, the study as a whole: Extracted DNA from sorted CD4+ and CD8+ cells averaged 3.2 ug, ranging from about 0.2 to 30 ug. An average of approximately 10 million reads for CD4+ cells and 11 million to 13 million reads for CD8+ cells was obtained from healthy donor samples. Points the paper makes about the study in general: Fewer than 30 CD8+ CDR3 sequences were found in both patients and controls but appeared to be highly expressed in patients and within the immunodominant clones of the patients. CD8+ Simpson's diversity did not differ significantly between patients and healthy controls (P=0.060).

The CDR3 spans 14 residues, from the cysteine through the phenylalanine. CDR3 DNA only is kept here, 42 bases in frame from base 1. V lost 3 bases and J lost 7 bases; the stretch between them is 15 bases long. CDR1 is given as SGHTA and CDR2 as FQGNSA, both from the germline V gene. The study deep-sequenced TCR repertoires of sorted CD4+ and CD8+ blood T cells from severe aplastic anemia patients and healthy subjects. Ficoll-Paque density gradient centrifugation was used to isolate peripheral blood mononuclear cells. Before DNA extraction, CD4+ and CD8+ T cells were sorted with FACS or magnetic beads. This clonotype has ten or more counts. Its binding antigen is unknown. Base-call qualities are not available, and no considerably larger clone is one nucleotide away. TCR beta VDJ combination and CDR3 sequence profiling used genomic DNA as the template. An Illumina HiSeq 2000 was the platform used for TCR repertoire sequencing. In the source study's methods: Repertoires were assessed using TRBV/TRBJ rearrangement plots, CDR3 size and DJ length profiles, and Simpson's diversity index. The most abundant DNA sequence in the deep sequencing data was taken as the immunodominant clone. CDR3 amino acid sequences were checked for sharing between subjects and were compared against published repertoires and the VDJdb database. TCRdb handled the public reads itself, with Q25 trimming in fastp and clone calling in MiXCR, and kept productive beta chains. All rows with the same CDR3 protein become a single entry with the most common DNA and genes. The authors' filters were not applied to this entry. This sample holds roughly 190,000 distinct CDR3 sequences; around 50% were observed only once. The ten largest clones add up to roughly 15% of the sample.

Specimen: sorted CD4+, CD8+, or CD8+CD57+ T cells (not recorded which) from PBMCs. The chain links TRBV7-2 with TRBJ1-2; the D gene is not confidently resolved. The sequence was collected from a human donor in good health, serving as a control. The sequenced DNA: TGTGCCAGCAGCTTGTCCACCGGGCCGCGTGGCTACACCTTC. Translated, it gives CASSLSTGPRGYTF. The CDR3, completed at both ends by the reference TRBV7-2 and TRBJ1-2 genes, gives the full variable domain GAGVSQSPSNKVTEKGKDVELRCDPISGHTALYWYRQSLGQGLEFLIYFQGNSAPDKSGLPSDRFSAERTGGSVSTLTIQRTQQEDSAVYLCASSLSTGPRGYTFGSGTRLTVV.